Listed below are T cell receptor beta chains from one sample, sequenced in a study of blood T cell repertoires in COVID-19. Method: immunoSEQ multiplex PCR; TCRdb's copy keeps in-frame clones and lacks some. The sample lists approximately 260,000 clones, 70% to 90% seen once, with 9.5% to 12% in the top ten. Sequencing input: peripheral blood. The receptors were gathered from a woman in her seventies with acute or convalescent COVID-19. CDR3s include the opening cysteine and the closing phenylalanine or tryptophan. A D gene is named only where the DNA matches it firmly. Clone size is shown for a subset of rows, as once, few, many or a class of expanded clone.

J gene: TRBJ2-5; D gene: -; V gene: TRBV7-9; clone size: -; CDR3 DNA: TGTGCCAGCAGCTTATCTATCCTACCGTCGGAGACCCAGTACTTC; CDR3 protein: CASSLSILPSETQYF
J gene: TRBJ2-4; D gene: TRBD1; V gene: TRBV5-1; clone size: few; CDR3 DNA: TGCGCCAGCAGCTTGGAGGGACAGGGGGCCAAAAACATTCAGTACTTC; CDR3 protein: CASSLEGQGAKNIQYF
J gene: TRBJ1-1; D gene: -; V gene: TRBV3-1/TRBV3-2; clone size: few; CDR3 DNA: TGTGCCAGCAGCAGTACAGGGCGAGGAACTGAAGCTTTCTTT; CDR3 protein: CASSSTGRGTEAFF
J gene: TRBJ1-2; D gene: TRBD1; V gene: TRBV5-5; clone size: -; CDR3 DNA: TGTGCCAGCAGCCTACGACAGGGAAGAGGCTACACCTTC; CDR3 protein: CASSLRQGRGYTF
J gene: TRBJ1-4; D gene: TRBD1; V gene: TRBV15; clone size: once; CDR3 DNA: TGTGCCACCAGCAGGAAGGGGGCAGGAGAAAAACTGTTTTTT; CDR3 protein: CATSRKGAGEKLFF
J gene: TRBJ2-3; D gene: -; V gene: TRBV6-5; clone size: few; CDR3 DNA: TGTGCCAGCAGTCAATACGGGGATACGCAGTATTTT; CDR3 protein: CASSQYGDTQYF
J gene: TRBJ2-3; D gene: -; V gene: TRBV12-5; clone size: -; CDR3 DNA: TGTGCTAGTGGCCCGCCCGGAGCAGGGGATATAGATACGCAGTATTTT; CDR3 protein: CASGPPGAGDIDTQYF
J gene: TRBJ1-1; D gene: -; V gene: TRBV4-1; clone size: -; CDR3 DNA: TGCGCCAGCAGCCAAGTCGCCCGGGAGTCCACTGAAGCTTTCTTT; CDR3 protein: CASSQVARESTEAFF
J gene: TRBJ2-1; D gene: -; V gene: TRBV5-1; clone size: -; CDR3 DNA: TGCGCCAGCAGCTTGGAAGAGAGCTCCTACAATGAGCAGTTCTTC; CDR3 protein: CASSLEESSYNEQFF
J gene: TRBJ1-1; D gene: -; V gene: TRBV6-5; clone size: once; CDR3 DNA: TGTGCCAGCACCTTGACAGGGAACACTGAAGCTTTCTTT; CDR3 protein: CASTLTGNTEAFF
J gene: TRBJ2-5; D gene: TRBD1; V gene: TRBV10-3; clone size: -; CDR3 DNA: TGTGCCATCGGGCAGGAACAGGGGGCACTAGAGACCCAGTACTTC; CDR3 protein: CAIGQEQGALETQYF
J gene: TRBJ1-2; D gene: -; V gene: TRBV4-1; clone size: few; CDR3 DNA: TGCGCCAGCAGCCACCCAGGGTTTCAAGCTAACTATGGCTACACCTTC; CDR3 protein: CASSHPGFQANYGYTF
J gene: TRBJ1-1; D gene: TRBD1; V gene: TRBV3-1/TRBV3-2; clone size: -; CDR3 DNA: TGTGCCAGCAGCCAAGGACAGGGGCCGACAACTTTCTTT; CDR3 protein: CASSQGQGPTTFF
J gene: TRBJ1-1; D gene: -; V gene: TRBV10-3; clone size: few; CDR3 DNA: TGTGCCACCAATTCCCAGGGAGGCACTGAAGCTTTCTTT; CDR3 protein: CATNSQGGTEAFF
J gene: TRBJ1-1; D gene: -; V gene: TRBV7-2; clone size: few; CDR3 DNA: TGTGCCAGCAGCGGGGGCTCGGTAACTGAAGCTTTCTTT; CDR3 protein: CASSGGSVTEAFF
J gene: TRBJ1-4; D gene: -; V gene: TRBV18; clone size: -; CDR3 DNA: TGTGCCAGCTCCCTCCTTCGACTAACCCCCAAGGAAAAACTGTTTTTT; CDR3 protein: CASSLLRLTPKEKLFF
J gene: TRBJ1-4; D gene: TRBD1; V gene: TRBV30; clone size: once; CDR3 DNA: TGTGCCTGGAGTCCCAGACTCGGACAGGATAATGAAAAACTGTTTTTT; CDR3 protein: CAWSPRLGQDNEKLFF
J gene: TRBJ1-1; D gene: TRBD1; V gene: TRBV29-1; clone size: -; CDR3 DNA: TGCAGCGTTTTTGAGGGGGCGCACACTGAAGCTTTCTTT; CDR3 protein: CSVFEGAHTEAFF
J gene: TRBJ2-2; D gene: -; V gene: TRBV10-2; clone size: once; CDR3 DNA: TGCGCCAGCGGACCGGGATCGAACACCGGGGAGCTGTTTTTT; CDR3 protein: CASGPGSNTGELFF
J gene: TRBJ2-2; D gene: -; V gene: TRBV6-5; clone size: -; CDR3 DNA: TGTGCCAGCAGTTTCGCGAACACCGGGGAGCTGTTTTTT; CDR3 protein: CASSFANTGELFF
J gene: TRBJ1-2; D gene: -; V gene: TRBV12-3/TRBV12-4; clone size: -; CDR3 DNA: TGTGCCAGCACCCTTGGCGGCACCTATGGCTACACCTTC; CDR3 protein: CASTLGGTYGYTF
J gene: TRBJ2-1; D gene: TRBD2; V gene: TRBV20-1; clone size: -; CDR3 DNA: TGCAGTGCTAGTATACTAGCGGGGGGACTCTCCTACAATGAGCAGTTCTTC; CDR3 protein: CSASILAGGLSYNEQFF
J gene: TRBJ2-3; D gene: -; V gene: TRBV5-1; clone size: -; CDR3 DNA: TGCGCCAGCAGCTTGGGGCTCAGCACAGATACGCAGTATTTT; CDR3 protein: CASSLGLSTDTQYF
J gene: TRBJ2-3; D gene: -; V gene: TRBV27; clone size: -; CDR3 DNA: TGTGCCAGCAGTTCCTTTCGAGTTGTAGCGACAGATACGCAGTATTTT; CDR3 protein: CASSSFRVVATDTQYF
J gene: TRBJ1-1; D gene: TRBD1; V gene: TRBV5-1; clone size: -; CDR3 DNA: TGCGCCAGCAGCGAGAGACAGGGTAAGGGTACTGAAGCTTTCTTT; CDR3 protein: CASSERQGKGTEAFF
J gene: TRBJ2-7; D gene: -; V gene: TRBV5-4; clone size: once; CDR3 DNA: TGTGCCAGCAGCTTCGGGGGGCGGGAAGAGCAGTACTTC; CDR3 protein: CASSFGGREEQYF
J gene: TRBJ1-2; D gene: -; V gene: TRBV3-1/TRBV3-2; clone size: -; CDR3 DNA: TGTGCCAGCAGCCCCGGCTACAGGGAGGGAGGCTACACCTTC; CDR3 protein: CASSPGYREGGYTF
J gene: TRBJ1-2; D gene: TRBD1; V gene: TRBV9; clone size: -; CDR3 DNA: TGTGCCAGCAGCGTAGCAGGGGGTCGAGGGCATGGCTACACCTTC; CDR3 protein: CASSVAGGRGHGYTF
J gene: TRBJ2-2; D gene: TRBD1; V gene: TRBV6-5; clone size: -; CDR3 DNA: TGTGCCAGCAGTTACGGGACAGCGCCCGGGGAGCTGTTTTTT; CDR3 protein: CASSYGTAPGELFF
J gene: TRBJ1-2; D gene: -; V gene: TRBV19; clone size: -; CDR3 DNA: TGTGCCAGTACTTCACAGATTGCTAACTATGGCTACACCTTC; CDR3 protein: CASTSQIANYGYTF
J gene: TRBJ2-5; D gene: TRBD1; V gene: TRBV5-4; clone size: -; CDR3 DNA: TGTGCCAGCAGCAGAGAGACAGGGTTGGAGACCCAGTACTTC; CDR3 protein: CASSRETGLETQYF
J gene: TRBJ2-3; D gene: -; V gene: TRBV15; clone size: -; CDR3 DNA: TGTGCCATCGCGCTTCAAGGGGGGGCCGAGGATACGCAGTATTTT; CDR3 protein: CAIALQGGAEDTQYF
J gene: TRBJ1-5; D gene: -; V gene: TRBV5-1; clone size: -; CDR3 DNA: TGCGCCAGCAGCTTGTATCAGAATCAGCCCCAGCATTTT; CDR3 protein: CASSLYQNQPQHF
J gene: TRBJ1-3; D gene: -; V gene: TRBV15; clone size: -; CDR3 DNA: TGTGCCACCAGCAGAGATCCGGCGGGAAAGGGAAACACCATATATTTT; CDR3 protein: CATSRDPAGKGNTIYF
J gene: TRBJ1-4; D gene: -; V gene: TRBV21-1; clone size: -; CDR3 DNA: TGTGCCAGCAGCCCGACCAAAGACAGCTTTGCAACTAATGAAAAACTGTTTTTT; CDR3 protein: CASSPTKDSFATNEKLFF